This T cell receptor beta chain was sequenced during a study of shared clonotypes between healthy human individuals. About the research overall: Samples came from a couple of female and a few male donors aged 18 to 49. Each donor's CD4 naive and CD4 memory cells filled three plates apiece, CD8 naive two, and CD8 memory one.

The study's findings and limits: Sampling used blood alone; tissue repertoires probably differ.

Worth noting for this clone: The antigen is unknown.

Germline V CDR1 and CDR2: SGHKS, YYEKEE (reference sequence). CDR3 length: 16 amino acids. The V gene lost 1 base and the J gene lost 3 bases, with 16 bases spanning the gap. Method: immunoSEQ multiplex PCR; TCRdb's copy keeps in-frame clones and lacks some. The sample consists of under 2,000,000 clones, about 95% of them appearing once. Naive CD8 cells, CD45RO-negative and positively selected for CCR7, excluded terminally differentiated effector memory CD45RA+ cells. This clonotype was obtained from a young man in good health. The chain links TRBV5-5 to TRBJ2-5; D might be TRBD1 (6 bases). The sequenced material came from naive CD8+ T cells sorted from blood. This CDR3 is CASSLSLGAGEETQYF. In DNA form, the CDR3 reads TGTGCCAGCAGCTTGTCTTTGGGGGCCGGGGAAGAGACCCAGTACTTC.